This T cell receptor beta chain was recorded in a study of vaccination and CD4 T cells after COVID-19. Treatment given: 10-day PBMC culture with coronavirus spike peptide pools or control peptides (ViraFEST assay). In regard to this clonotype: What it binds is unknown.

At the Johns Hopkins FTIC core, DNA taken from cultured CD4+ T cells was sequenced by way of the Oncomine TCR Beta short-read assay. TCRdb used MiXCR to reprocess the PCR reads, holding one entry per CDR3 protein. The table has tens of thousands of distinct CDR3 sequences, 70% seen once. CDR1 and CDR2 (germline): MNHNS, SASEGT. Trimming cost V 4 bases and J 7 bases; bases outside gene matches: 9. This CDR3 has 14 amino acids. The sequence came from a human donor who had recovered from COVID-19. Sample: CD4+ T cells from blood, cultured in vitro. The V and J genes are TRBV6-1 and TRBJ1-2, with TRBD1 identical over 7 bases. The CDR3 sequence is CASSGTGAPAGYTF. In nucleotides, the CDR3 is TGTGCCAGCAGTGGTACAGGGGCGCCGGCTGGCTACACCTTC.